Listed here are 22 T cell receptor beta chains from one sample, sequenced in a study of technical replicates of blood from a few donors (TCRdb year 2017). Preparation of the library involved the immunoSEQ multiplex PCR assay. In TCRdb, the immuneACCESS table is reduced to in-frame sequences with V and J assigned. These tables do not hold every clone; where another copy was compared, an unresolved V gene accounts for under half, and the others remain unexplained. For this sample there are tens of thousands of clones; roughly 95% appear just once. 0.37% of the sample goes to the ten largest clones. Source material: T cells isolated from PBMCs. Every receptor here comes from a human donor in good health.

The chain links TRBV15 to TRBJ2-5; 8 nucleotides align to TRBD2. The CDR3 loop spans 10 amino acids. Germline CDR1 and CDR2: LNHNV and YYDKDF (reference sequence). CDR3 loop: CGAGGETQYF. CDR3 DNA: TGTGGTGCGGGAGGTGAGACCCAGTACTTC.

This rearrangement joins TRBV27 to TRBJ2-5; 7 bases agree with TRBD1. Germline values: CDR1 MNHEY, CDR2 SMNVEV (reference sequence). The CDR3 sequence is 13 residues long. V lost 5 bases to trimming and J lost 3 bases; unmatched junction nucleotides: 3. The CDR3 DNA reads as TGTGCCAGCAGTAGACAGGGAAAAGAGACCCAGTACTTC. Translation gives CASSRQGKETQYF.

V and J are TRBV7-3 and TRBJ2-1; D unclear. The CDR3 is 16 residues long. V was trimmed by 4 bases and J by 6 bases, leaving 19 bases between them. Looked up from germline, CDR1 is SGHTA and CDR2 is FQGTGA. CDR3 sequence (DNA): TGTGCCAGCAGCTCCACCCCAAACCACTCGGGCAATGAGCAGTTCTTC. Translating it yields CASSSTPNHSGNEQFF.

The gene calls are TRBV29-1 and TRBJ2-5; perhaps TRBD1 as D (5 bases). The CDR3 extends over 14 amino acids. Germline V gives CDR1 SQVTM, CDR2 ANQGSEA. The V gene lost 3 bases and the J gene lost 3 bases, with 14 bases spanning the gap. The CDR3 loop reads CSVDLGAPKETQYF. CDR3 DNA sequence: TGCAGCGTTGATCTAGGGGCCCCAAAAGAGACCCAGTACTTC.

V gene TRBV27 combines with J gene TRBJ1-5, with 8 bases that match TRBD1. The CDR3 extends over 14 amino acids. Germline CDR1 reads MNHEY; CDR2 reads SMNVEV (reference sequence). V was clipped by 5 bases and J by 2 bases; unmatched bases: 2. The CDR3 spells CASSPTGGNQPQHF. CDR3 coding DNA: TGTGCCAGCAGTCCGACAGGGGGCAATCAGCCCCAGCATTTT.

The rearrangement uses TRBV9 and TRBJ2-6; either TRBD1 or TRBD2 may fit D (5 bases each). CDR3 size: 16 residues. V lost 4 bases to trimming and J lost 1 base, with 12 bases between them. Germline V gives CDR1 SGDLS, CDR2 YYNGEE. This CDR3 is CASSLGESSGANVLTF. The CDR3 DNA reads as TGTGCCAGCAGCTTAGGGGAGTCTTCTGGGGCCAACGTCCTGACTTTC.

The CDR3 loop reads CASTYRESDEQFF. In nucleotides, the CDR3 is TGTGCCAGCACTTACCGGGAGAGTGATGAGCAGTTCTTC. The chain recombines TRBV11-1 with TRBJ2-1, with a weak D call TRBD2 (6 bases). Trimming stripped 7 bases from V and 8 bases from J, with 15 bases between. The CDR3 has 13 residues. CDR1 SGHAT and CDR2 FQDESV come from the germline V gene (reference sequence).

This chain uses TRBV7-9 with TRBJ1-2; maybe TRBD1 (5 bases). The CDR3 is 13 residues long. Germline values: CDR1 SEHNR, CDR2 FQNEAQ (reference sequence). Trimming removed 6 bases from V and 2 bases from J, with 10 bases in between. CDR3 sequence: CASSPGMNYGYTF. The CDR3 DNA follows: TGTGCCAGCAGTCCAGGGATGAACTATGGCTACACCTTC.

The CDR3 bases are TGTGCCAGTAATCGATGGGGCGCTGAAGCTTTCTTT. It specifies CASNRWGAEAFF. The chain couples TRBV6-5 to TRBJ1-1, with D possibly TRBD1 on 5 matching bases. Trimming shortened V by 9 bases and J by 6 bases, and 14 bases separated the two germline ends. CDR3 size: 12 residues. Germline-derived CDR1 and CDR2 are MNHEY and SVGAGI.

V gene TRBV29-1 combines with J gene TRBJ1-4; unclear D gene. V lost 5 bases and J 6 bases, leaving 13 bases between the germline ends. CDR1 is SQVTM and CDR2 is ANQGSEA in the germline V gene. The length of the CDR3 is 13 residues. The CDR3 DNA reads TGCAGCGTTTTCCGGGATCTCGATGAAAAACTGTTTTTT. Amino acids: CSVFRDLDEKLFF.

The V and J genes are TRBV7-6 and TRBJ2-5, with 12 bases that match TRBD2. Germline V gene data show CDR1 as SGHVS and CDR2 as FNYEAQ. Trimming took 2 bases from V and 2 from J; bases not matched to a gene: 3. This CDR3 region has 16 residues. The CDR3 is CASSLLAGGAQETQYF. The CDR3 DNA follows: TGTGCCAGCAGCTTACTAGCGGGAGGGGCACAAGAGACCCAGTACTTC.

CDR3 DNA sequence: TGCGCCAGCAGCTTGTTGGACAGGGAGGTGAATGAGCAGTACTTC. It translates to CASSLLDREVNEQYF. The genes are TRBV5-1 and TRBJ2-7; the match to TRBD1 covers 8 bases. J was trimmed by 7 bases and V by 1 base; bases with no gene match: 10. Germline CDR1 and CDR2: SGHRS and YFSETQ. This CDR3 region has 15 residues.

The chain links TRBV19 to TRBJ2-3; no reliable D call. The CDR3 spans 12 residues. V gave up 0 bases and J gave up 7 bases, with 5 bases separating them. Germline values: CDR1 LNHDA, CDR2 SQIVND (reference sequence). The CDR3 reads CASSIDRNTQYF. The CDR3, as DNA: TGTGCCAGTAGTATAGATAGAAATACGCAGTATTTT.

The chain has TRBV20-1 and TRBJ2-7; no reliable D call. The CDR3 is 11 residues long. V lost 8 bases and J 1 base, leaving 9 bases between the germline ends. CDR1 and CDR2 from the germline V gene are DFQATT and SNEGSKA (reference sequence). The CDR3 spells CSSRHSYEQYF. In nucleotides, the CDR3 is TGCAGTTCGCGCCATTCCTACGAGCAGTACTTC.

This rearrangement joins TRBV6-5 to TRBJ1-3; 9 bases are a match to TRBD1. The length of the CDR3 is 14 residues. CDR1 MNHEY and CDR2 SVGAGI come from the germline V gene. CDR3 amino acids: CVVVGTGSGNTIYF. The CDR3 DNA reads as TGTGTCGTAGTCGGGACAGGGTCAGGAAACACCATATATTTT.

The rearrangement joins TRBV4-2 to TRBJ2-1, with D unresolved. Germline V lookup: CDR1 LGHNA, CDR2 YNFKEQ. The V end lost 4 bases, the J end lost 0 bases, and 7 bases lay between the germline ends. This CDR3 has 14 amino acids. DNA for the CDR3: TGTGCCAGCAGCCCCTCCCCCTCCTACAATGAGCAGTTCTTC. It is translated as CASSPSPSYNEQFF.

The rearrangement uses TRBV10-3 and TRBJ2-6, with 8 bases identical to TRBD1. The ends lost 11 bases at V and 4 bases at J; junction bases unmatched: 13. Germline assignment: CDR1 ENHRY and CDR2 SYGVKD. There are 16 residues in the CDR3. CDR3 DNA: TGTGCCTCAGGGGGCCTTCGAGTTTCCGGGGCCAACGTCCTGACTTTC. Translated: CASGGLRVSGANVLTF.

This clone came up once. The rearrangement joins TRBV5-1 to TRBJ2-1; D is possibly TRBD2 (5 bases). Trimming left V 6 bases short and J 8 bases short, with 18 bases between. The CDR3 spans 14 residues. Germline V gene sequence: CDR1 SGHRS, CDR2 YFSETQ. CDR3 protein: CASKLAFGGDEQFF. The CDR3 DNA follows: TGCGCCAGCAAATTAGCGTTTGGTGGGGATGAGCAGTTCTTC.

V usage is TRBV4-2 and J usage is TRBJ2-7; 10 bases agree with TRBD1. CDR1 is LGHNA and CDR2 is YNFKEQ in the germline V gene. Trimming removed 4 bases from V and 1 base from J; junction bases left unmatched: 7. The CDR3 is 16 amino acids. CDR3 DNA sequence: TGTGCCAGCAGCCTTGGGACAGGGGAGCGTTCCTACGAGCAGTACTTC. It is translated as CASSLGTGERSYEQYF.

The genes are TRBV30 and TRBJ1-3, with D possibly TRBD1 on 5 matching bases. Germline V gene data show CDR1 as GTSNPN and CDR2 as SVGIG (reference sequence). The CDR3 is 14 amino acids. Deletions cut 3 bases from V and 7 bases from J, with 16 bases between. CDR3 amino acids: CAWRADDPGNTIYF. The CDR3 bases are TGTGCCTGGAGAGCAGACGACCCAGGGAACACCATATATTTT. Drawing the rest from reference TRBV30 and TRBJ1-3, the complete variable domain is SQTIHQWPATLVQPVGSPLSLECTVEGTSNPNLYWYRQAAGRGLQLLFYSVGIGQISSEVPQNLSASRPQDRQFILSSKKLLLSDSGFYLCAWRADDPGNTIYFGEGSWLTVV.

The chain is built from TRBV4-1 and TRBJ2-7; TRBD2 agrees at 14 bases. CDR1 and CDR2 from the germline V gene are MGHRA and YSYEKL. The CDR3 spans 18 residues. The trim removed 3 bases at V and 0 bases at J, leaving 7 bases unmatched. This chain's CDR3 is CASSQGTSGSPSSYEQYF. CDR3 nucleotides: TGCGCCAGCAGCCAGGGGACTAGCGGGAGCCCTAGCTCCTACGAGCAGTACTTC.

V gene TRBV6-1 combines with J gene TRBJ2-1; 9 positions match TRBD1. The CDR3 runs 14 residues. J gave up 1 base and V 6 bases, and 1 base lay outside the gene matches. Germline V gene data show CDR1 as MNHNS and CDR2 as SASEGT. CDR3 nucleotides: TGTGCCAGCAGGGGACAGGGATCCTACAATGAGCAGTTCTTC. Translation: CASRGQGSYNEQFF.